What follows are 30 T cell receptor beta chains derived from one specimen sequenced in a study of beta chain features in type 1 diabetes. Study-wide results and caveats: Researchers report that Type 1 diabetes patients had moderately but significantly shorter TCRB CDR3s across all four CD4+ subsets.

TCRB transcripts that were expressed got sequenced, as all of the isolated RNA had been reverse transcribed. This table comes from immunoSEQ multiplex PCR, and its TCRdb copy is limited to in-frame clones, with some not included. The data show about 150,000 clones, 10% seen once. These TCRs' antigens remain unknown. The sample was central memory CD4+ T cells from blood. Receptors originate from a man between 25 and 39 years old with type 1 diabetes.

The J gene is TRBJ2-3, the V gene TRBV5-3; D may be TRBD1 (6 bases). TRBV5-3 is flagged as an ORF with uncertain function. With 3 bases removed from V and 4 bases from J, the gap between germline ends came to 18 bases. CDR3 length equals 16 residues. The CDR3 here is CARSCRQAEWADTQYF. The DNA for the CDR3 is TGTGCCAGAAGCTGCAGACAGGCCGAATGGGCAGATACGCAGTATTTT.

This clone was found a few times. The chain couples TRBV6-5 to TRBJ1-2; a possible D gene is TRBD1 (6 bases). The V gene's germline CDR1 is MNHEY and CDR2 SVGAGI. V was clipped by 3 bases and J by 6 bases, with 14 bases between them. The CDR3 sequence is 14 residues long. This chain's CDR3 is CASSYINRVDGYTF. The DNA of the CDR3 is TGTGCCAGCAGTTATATAAACAGGGTTGATGGCTACACCTTC.

The V gene is TRBV6-1, the J gene TRBJ1-5; 7 bases are shared with TRBD1. Trimming took 0 bases from V and 0 from J; bases not matched to a gene: 11. CDR1 is MNHNS, CDR2 SASEGT, per germline. This CDR3 is built from 19 residues. CDR3 sequence: CASSEAGVGTAYSNQPQHF. The CDR3 DNA sequence: TGTGCCAGCAGTGAAGCCGGAGTGGGGACAGCTTATAGCAATCAGCCCCAGCATTTT.

The chain couples TRBV5-4 to TRBJ2-3; D remains unclear. This CDR3 comprises 16 residues. Germline CDR1 is SGHNT and CDR2 is YYREEE (reference sequence). V was pared by 0 bases and J by 0 bases, with 11 bases between. The CDR3 DNA reads TGTGCCAGCAGCTTGGATTTGGCGACTAGCACAGATACGCAGTATTTT. Its protein product is CASSLDLATSTDTQYF.

The chain carries TRBV9 and TRBJ2-5; tentatively, D is TRBD2 (7 bases). CDR3 length equals 15 residues. V dropped 3 bases and J dropped 7 bases, with 19 bases sitting between them. Germline lookup yields CDR1 SGDLS and CDR2 YYNGEE. The CDR3 sequence is CASSEGGRFSVTQYF. The CDR3 DNA reads as TGTGCCAGCAGCGAGGGGGGGAGGTTCTCGGTGACCCAGTACTTC.

The chain carries TRBV5-4 and TRBJ2-1; 7 bases are shared with TRBD2. With V trimmed by 2 bases and J by 5 bases, 4 bases remained unmatched. The CDR3 runs 14 residues. In germline, CDR1 is SGHNT, CDR2 YYREEE (reference sequence). CDR3 sequence: CASSFGGSDNEQFF. In DNA form, the CDR3 reads TGTGCCAGCAGCTTCGGCGGGAGCGACAATGAGCAGTTCTTC.

A few counts support this clone. The chain recombines TRBV29-1 with TRBJ2-1; D not certain. The CDR3 covers 10 residues. Germline CDR1 reads SQVTM; CDR2 reads ANQGSEA. The germline V and J ends were trimmed by 4 bases and 5 bases, with 3 bases remaining between them. The CDR3 sequence: CSVGDNEQFF. In nucleotides, the CDR3 is TGCAGCGTTGGAGACAATGAGCAGTTCTTC.

Here the CDR3 reads CASSADRDTEAFF. The CDR3 DNA reads as TGTGCCAGTAGTGCTGACAGGGACACTGAAGCTTTCTTT. V and J are TRBV19 and TRBJ1-1; TRBD1 agrees at 7 bases. Germline loops: CDR1 LNHDA, CDR2 SQIVND (reference sequence). This CDR3 is built from 13 residues. V was pared by 5 bases and J by 3 bases, with 3 bases of the junction left unmatched.

This clone was found a few times. The chain employs TRBV6-1 and TRBJ2-7; 9 bases agree with TRBD1. This CDR3 is 16 amino acids long. V dropped 4 bases and J dropped 2; count of bases not matched to a gene: 9. Germline CDR1 and CDR2: MNHNS and SASEGT. In DNA form, the CDR3 reads TGTGCCAGCAGTGGGGACAGGGCAGGAGGGGCCTACGAGCAGTACTTC. This codes for CASSGDRAGGAYEQYF.

This clone occurred a few times. The rearrangement links TRBV7-2 to TRBJ1-2; the D gene is possibly TRBD1 (6 bases). The V end was cut by 4 bases, the J end by 4 bases, with 13 bases between. Germline V gene sequence: CDR1 SGHTA, CDR2 FQGNSA. There are 14 residues in the CDR3. The CDR3 DNA sequence: TGTGCCAGCAGCTCCCCCACAGGGCCCTATGGCTACACCTTC. Amino acids: CASSSPTGPYGYTF.

The V gene is TRBV4-3, the J gene TRBJ2-5, with 11 positions matching TRBD1. Germline assignment: CDR1 LGHNA and CDR2 YSLEER. V gave up 0 bases and J gave up 5 bases; unmatched junction bases: 8. The CDR3 runs 17 residues. The CDR3 DNA follows: TGCGCCAGCAGCCAAGACTACCCGGGACAGGGGGGCGAGACCCAGTACTTC. It specifies CASSQDYPGQGGETQYF.

This clone was seen only a few times. The V gene is TRBV5-1, the J gene TRBJ2-1, with a weak D call TRBD2 (5 bases). This CDR3 contains 15 residues. Deletions cut 0 bases from V and 8 bases from J, with 15 bases between. Germline-derived CDR1 and CDR2 are SGHRS and YFSETQ. This CDR3 reads CASSLVWAAGDEQFF. CDR3 bases: TGCGCCAGCAGCTTGGTGTGGGCCGCGGGCGATGAGCAGTTCTTC. Filled out from reference TRBV5-1 and TRBJ2-1, the complete variable domain reads KAGVTQTPRYLIKTRGQQVTLSCSPISGHRSVSWYQQTPGQGLQFLFEYFSETQRNKGNFPGRFSGRQFSNSRSEMNVSTLELGDSALYLCASSLVWAAGDEQFFGPGTRLTVL.

The rearrangement joins TRBV4-3 to TRBJ2-2; 7 bases are a match to TRBD2. Germline lookup yields CDR1 LGHNA and CDR2 YSLEER. Unmatched junction bases numbered 7, after V lost 1 base and J lost 5 bases. This CDR3 is 16 amino acids long. CDR3 coding DNA: TGCGCCAGCAGCCAAGCAGGCGGGAGAATAACCGGGGAGCTGTTTTTT. Its translation is CASSQAGGRITGELFF.

In its sample, this clone was seen a few times. For the CDR3, the DNA is TGTGCCAGCAGTTTCGACTACACCTCTTTAAATGAGCAGTTCTTC. Protein product: CASSFDYTSLNEQFF. The chain carries TRBV27 and TRBJ2-1; D possibly corresponds to TRBD2 (5 bases). CDR3 length equals 15 residues. V lost 3 bases and J lost 7, with 16 bases in between. Germline-derived CDR1 and CDR2 are MNHEY and SMNVEV (reference sequence).

The rearrangement links TRBV7-9 to TRBJ1-1; D remains unclear. The germline CDR1 and CDR2 sequences are SEHNR and FQNEAQ (reference sequence). The CDR3 runs to 14 residues. V was shortened by 1 base and J by 0 bases, with 6 bases between the two germline ends. CDR3 region: CASSLGRMNTEAFF. CDR3 DNA: TGTGCCAGCAGCTTAGGGAGGATGAACACTGAAGCTTTCTTT.

This clone was seen a handful of times. The rearrangement links TRBV10-3 to TRBJ2-7, with 7 nucleotides matching TRBD1. The CDR3 runs to 12 residues. V gave up 4 bases and J gave up 5 bases; unmatched junction bases: 2. Germline-derived CDR1 and CDR2 are ENHRY and SYGVKD. CDR3 amino acids: CAISVGQDEQYF. CDR3 sequence (DNA): TGTGCCATCAGTGTAGGACAGGACGAGCAGTACTTC.

The chain joins TRBV11-2 to TRBJ2-2; no reliable D call. The CDR3 is 15 residues long. Deletions cut 0 bases from V and 1 base from J, with 6 bases between. Germline V gene sequence: CDR1 SGHAT, CDR2 FQNNGV. The CDR3 region is CASSLEAGNTGELFF. The CDR3 nucleotides are TGTGCCAGCAGCTTAGAGGCTGGGAACACCGGGGAGCTGTTTTTT.

The chain uses TRBV18 and TRBJ2-1; D is perhaps TRBD2 (6 bases). The CDR3 covers 15 residues. Trimming removed 3 bases from V and 0 bases from J, with 9 bases in between. Germline values: CDR1 KGHSH, CDR2 LQKENI. The CDR3 sequence: CASSPAGSSYNEQFF. CDR3 in DNA: TGTGCCAGCTCACCTGCCGGGAGCTCCTACAATGAGCAGTTCTTC.

This rearrangement joins TRBV5-1 to TRBJ2-7; TRBD1 agrees at 9 bases. Germline CDR1 is SGHRS and CDR2 is YFSETQ. The CDR3 runs 15 residues. The V and J ends lost 5 bases and 5 bases, in that order; junction bases with no gene match: 11. The CDR3 loop reads CASRPQAGQGDEQYF. CDR3 nucleotide sequence: TGCGCCAGCAGACCCCAGGCGGGACAGGGCGACGAGCAGTACTTC.

The CDR3 sequence: CASSPGRDREKLFF. The CDR3 nucleotides read TGTGCCAGCTCCCCCGGCAGGGATCGTGAAAAACTGTTTTTT. V gene TRBV2 combines with J gene TRBJ1-4; D might be TRBD1 (5 bases). The CDR3 runs 14 residues. Germline values: CDR1 SNHLY, CDR2 FYNNEI. Trimming shortened V by 8 bases and J by 7 bases, and 17 bases separated the two germline ends. The full variable domain, with the rest looked up from reference TRBV2 and TRBJ1-4, is EPEVTQTPSHQVTQMGQEVILRCVPISNHLYFYWYRQILGQKVEFLVSFYNNEISEKSEIFDDQFSVERPDGSNFTLKIRSTKLEDSAMYFCASSPGRDREKLFFGSGTQLSVL.

This clone has just a few counts. The V and J genes are TRBV4-3 and TRBJ1-1; D is unresolved. Germline CDR1 is LGHNA and CDR2 is YSLEER. Trimming shortened V by 0 bases and J by 1 base, and 6 bases separated the two germline ends. This CDR3 contains 14 residues. For the CDR3, the DNA is TGCGCCAGCAGCCAAGATGCGGGGAACACTGAAGCTTTCTTT. Residues: CASSQDAGNTEAFF.

This clone was seen more than once but under ten times. The chain employs TRBV28 and TRBJ2-5; the D gene is possibly TRBD1 (8 bases). Germline V CDR1 and CDR2: MDHEN, SYDVKM. This CDR3 spans 16 amino acids. Trimming removed 8 bases at V and 2 bases at J, with 21 bases between. This CDR3 is CASGPRQGRGQETQYF. CDR3 coding DNA: TGTGCCAGCGGCCCGAGACAGGGGAGGGGGCAAGAGACCCAGTACTTC.

This clone showed up just a few times. This chain uses TRBV14 with TRBJ2-7, with a tentative D call TRBD1 (6 bases). This CDR3 is 11 amino acids long. Trimming cost V 0 bases and J 9 bases, with 6 bases left between them. Germline CDR1 and CDR2: SGHDN and FVKESK. The CDR3 spells CASSQEGGQYF. Here the CDR3 DNA reads TGTGCCAGCAGCCAAGAAGGGGGGCAGTACTTC.

This chain joins TRBV30 and TRBJ2-7, with TRBD1 matching 9 bases. Per the germline V gene, CDR1 is GTSNPN and CDR2 is SVGIG (reference sequence). Losses at the gene ends were 5 bases for V and 4 bases for J; bases not matched to a gene: 6. The CDR3 spans 13 residues. In nucleotides, the CDR3 is TGTGCCTGGCAAGAGGACAGGGGATACGAGCAGTACTTC. Translation: CAWQEDRGYEQYF.

The chain combines TRBV4-2 with TRBJ1-1; D possibly corresponds to TRBD1 (6 bases). Trimming pared 4 bases from V and 0 bases from J, leaving 12 bases between. Germline CDR1 and CDR2: LGHNA and YNFKEQ. This CDR3 region has 15 residues. The CDR3 bases are TGTGCCAGCAGCCGAGCTGGGACATTGAACACTGAAGCTTTCTTT. Residues: CASSRAGTLNTEAFF.

The chain recombines TRBV10-3 with TRBJ1-1; no definite D call. The V gene lost 0 bases and the J gene lost 1 base, with 6 bases spanning the gap. The CDR3 is 14 amino acids. Germline values: CDR1 ENHRY, CDR2 SYGVKD. CDR3 nucleotides: TGTGCCATCAGTGAGTCTTTGGCGAACACTGAAGCTTTCTTT. Translation: CAISESLANTEAFF.

This chain uses TRBV2 with TRBJ1-1; D not certain. The CDR3 has 13 amino acids. Trimming pared 7 bases from V and 4 bases from J, leaving 13 bases between. Germline assignment: CDR1 SNHLY and CDR2 FYNNEI. The CDR3 region has the DNA TGTGCCAGCACGGACCGGGGAAGCACTGAAGCTTTCTTT. Its translation is CASTDRGSTEAFF.

This clone was counted a few times. This chain connects TRBV28 to TRBJ2-7; TRBD1 matches at 8 bases. The CDR3 is 13 amino acids. With V trimmed by 6 bases and J by 3 bases, 4 bases remained unmatched. In germline, CDR1 is MDHEN, CDR2 SYDVKM. CDR3 in DNA: TGTGCCAGCAGGATCGGGACAGGCTACGAGCAGTACTTC. Its protein is CASRIGTGYEQYF.

The rearrangement links TRBV6-6 to TRBJ1-2; possible D gene TRBD1, 5 bases. V was pared by 2 bases and J by 8 bases, with 9 bases between. The germline V gene encodes CDR1 MNHNY and CDR2 SVGAGI (reference sequence). CDR3 length equals 12 residues. CDR3 DNA sequence: TGTGCCAGCAGTTACGTCCAGGGCGGCTACACCTTC. Translation: CASSYVQGGYTF.

The chain combines TRBV6-6 with TRBJ2-1; possible D gene TRBD2, 7 bases. This CDR3 spans 14 amino acids. Trimming cost V 7 bases and J 7 bases, with 17 bases left between them. The V gene's germline CDR1 is MNHNY and CDR2 SVGAGI (reference sequence). The CDR3 DNA reads TGTGCCAGCACCACTGGACTAGGGGGGAATGAGCAGTTCTTC. It translates to CASTTGLGGNEQFF.